Listed below are T cell receptor beta chains from one sample, sequenced in a study of cytomegalovirus exposure and HLA in healthy donors. TCRdb's copy holds only in-frame clones and misses some; the assay was immunoSEQ multiplex PCR. The sample carries roughly 150,000 clones, roughly 73% recorded once. Material: PBMCs. These receptors were taken from a man aged 18 to 35 in good health and CMV-seropositive. Each CDR3 is given with its conserved first and last residue. The order of the fields is V gene, clone size, D gene, J gene, CDR3 DNA, CDR3 protein. D genes are given only for firm matches. A row's size may be missing; if present it is once, few, many or a size class.

TRBV2	-	TRBD2	TRBJ2-5	TGTGCCAGCAAGGATACAGCGGGAGGGCCACGCGGGACCCAGTACTTC	CASKDTAGGPRGTQYF
TRBV15	-	TRBD2	TRBJ2-3	TGTGCCACCAGCAGAGACCCCTTCGGGACTAGCCTCACAGATACGCAGTATTTT	CATSRDPFGTSLTDTQYF
TRBV2	-	TRBD2	TRBJ2-2	TGTGCCAGCAGGACCTTACTAGCGGCCGGGGAGCTGTTTTTT	CASRTLLAAGELFF
TRBV12-5	-	-	TRBJ1-3	TGTGCTAGTGGTTTGCGCGCCAGGCCTGGAAACACCATATATTTT	CASGLRARPGNTIYF
TRBV30	-	TRBD1	TRBJ1-2	TGTGCCTGGAGTGTACCGTCGGTCCTACGGACAGGGACTAACTATGGCTACACCTTC	CAWSVPSVLRTGTNYGYTF
TRBV18	-	TRBD1	TRBJ2-3	TGTGCCAGCTCGTTTACAGGGGCGAGCACAGATACGCAGTATTTT	CASSFTGASTDTQYF
TRBV27	-	-	TRBJ2-5	TGTGCCAGCAGTTTTTGGGATACCAAGGGGGAGACCCAGTACTTC	CASSFWDTKGETQYF
TRBV4-1	-	-	TRBJ2-1	TGCGCCAGCAGCCAAGCAAGGGGCTCCTACAATGAGCAGTTCTTC	CASSQARGSYNEQFF
TRBV28	-	TRBD2	TRBJ2-3	TGTGCCAGCAGGTACGGGACTAGCGGGAGCACAGATACGCAGTATTTT	CASRYGTSGSTDTQYF
TRBV25-1	-	-	TRBJ1-4	TGTGCCAGCAGTGACCCGGGTGGTGAAAAACTGTTTTTT	CASSDPGGEKLFF
TRBV27	-	TRBD2	TRBJ2-7	TGTGCCAGCAGTTTATCTAGCGGGGACCGAAGGGTCTACGAGCAGTACTTC	CASSLSSGDRRVYEQYF
TRBV6-5	-	-	TRBJ2-7	TGTGCCAGCAGTTACTCCCCCGGAGGGGGCCACGAGCAGTACTTC	CASSYSPGGGHEQYF
TRBV5-1	once	-	TRBJ2-7	TGCGCCAGCAGCTCCTGGAGCGGCCAAAGGAACCGCTACGAGCAGTACTTC	CASSSWSGQRNRYEQYF
TRBV5-6	-	TRBD2	TRBJ2-7	TGTGCCAGCAGCTTCTGGACTAGCTGGTACGAGCAGTACTTC	CASSFWTSWYEQYF
TRBV5-8	-	TRBD1	TRBJ2-1	TGTGCCAGCAGCCACGACACAGGGGTACTATCGTATGAGCAGTTCTTC	CASSHDTGVLSYEQFF
TRBV2	-	TRBD2	TRBJ2-2	TGTGCCAGCAGTCAAGCGGGAGGAGTTAGCACCGGGGAGCTGTTTTTT	CASSQAGGVSTGELFF
TRBV7-3	-	-	TRBJ1-5	TGTGCCAGCAGCTTAGGACAGTATAGCAATCAGCCCCAGCATTTT	CASSLGQYSNQPQHF
TRBV4-2	-	-	TRBJ2-1	TGTGCCAGCAGCCCAACAGGCGCCCTAGCGCACAACAATGAGCAGTTCTTC	CASSPTGALAHNNEQFF
TRBV29-1	once	TRBD1	TRBJ1-1	TGCAGCGTTGACAGGGGGCTGCAGGGTGAAGCTTTCTTT	CSVDRGLQGEAFF
TRBV28	-	-	TRBJ1-1	TGTGCCACCCGAACACGTGAAGCTTTCTTT	CATRTREAFF
TRBV28	-	TRBD2	TRBJ2-4	TGCGCCAGCAGTTTATTAGCGGGAGGGGGAACCAAAAACATTCAGTACTTC	CASSLLAGGGTKNIQYF
TRBV19	few	-	TRBJ1-5	TGTGCCAGTAGTAAAGGTGAGGGCCGTCAGCCCCAGCATTTT	CASSKGEGRQPQHF
TRBV28	-	-	TRBJ2-7	TGTGCCAGCAGTCCTTCAGGCCTACTTCTCTCCTACGAGCAATACTTC	CASSPSGLLLSYEQYF
TRBV18	-	TRBD1	TRBJ1-5	TGTGCCAGCTCATCCGCGACAGGGCGCGGCCAGCCCCAGCATTTT	CASSSATGRGQPQHF